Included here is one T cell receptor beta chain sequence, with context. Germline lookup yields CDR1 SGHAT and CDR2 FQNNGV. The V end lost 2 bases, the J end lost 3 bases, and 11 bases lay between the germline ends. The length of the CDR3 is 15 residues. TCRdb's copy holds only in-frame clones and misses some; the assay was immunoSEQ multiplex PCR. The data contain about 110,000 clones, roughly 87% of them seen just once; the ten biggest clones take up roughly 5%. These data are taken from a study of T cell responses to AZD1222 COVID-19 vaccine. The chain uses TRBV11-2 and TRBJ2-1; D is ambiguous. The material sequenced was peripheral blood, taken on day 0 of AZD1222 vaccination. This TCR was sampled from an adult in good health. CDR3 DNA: TGTGCCAGCAGCTTAATTCGAGGTCTCTACAATGAGCAGTTCTTC. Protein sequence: CASSLIRGLYNEQFF.